The sequence of this T cell receptor (beta chain) was determined in a study of response to subunit inactivated influenza vaccine. Points from the study as a whole: Each seasonal influenza vaccination recruits few new T cells, the authors suggested.

Trimming stripped 6 bases from V and 0 bases from J, with 12 bases between. The CDR3 has 15 residues. Per the germline V gene, CDR1 is MNHNS and CDR2 is SASEGT. TCRdb independently ran MiXCR on the RT-PCR reads; one entry per CDR3 protein. Of 650,000 to 800,000 distinct CDR3 sequences in the sample, around 13% were seen once. As concerns this clonotype: The antigen remains undetermined.

This sequence was found in a man aged 50 or older who received an inactivated influenza vaccine. The chain couples TRBV6-1 to TRBJ2-1; a weak D match, TRBD1 (6 bases). The sequences come from PBMCs from blood, collected approximately 15 days before vaccination. The CDR3 DNA sequence: TGTGCCAGCAGCGGAAGGGACATCTCCTACAATGAGCAGTTCTTC. It is translated as CASSGRDISYNEQFF.